This paragraph covers one TCR beta chain sequence. These data are taken from a study of blood T cell repertoires in COVID-19. About the research overall: Acute and convalescent COVID-19 specimens originated in the United States, Italy and Spain.

The protocol was immunoSEQ multiplex PCR, while the TCRdb copy is restricted to in-frame clones and leaves out a portion. The table lists under 350,000 clones, just under 90% of them singletons. It was during active infection that Seattle patients were enrolled and then longitudinally followed. The sequence came from a woman in her 30s with COVID-19, enrolled during active disease. The material sequenced was peripheral blood.

The CDR3 region has the DNA TGTGCCAGTAGACCCTCGGGGACAGGGAGCCTCAATGAGCAGTTCTTC. It encodes CASRPSGTGSLNEQFF. The chain couples TRBV19 to TRBJ2-1; 9 bases fit TRBD1. This CDR3 comprises 16 residues. Losses at the gene ends were 6 bases for V and 6 bases for J; bases not matched to a gene: 12. Germline loops: CDR1 LNHDA, CDR2 SQIVND (reference sequence).